The following is a T cell receptor (beta chain) sequence with its context. The sample originates from a study of blood T cell repertoires in COVID-19. Study background: The origin of the acute and convalescent COVID-19 samples was the United States, Italy and Spain. T cells, B-cell-depleted T cells, or PBMCs provided the cDNA or gDNA that served as material.

Source study methods: By means of reference gene primer amplification, nucleated cell counts were estimated. TCRdb's copy holds only in-frame clones and misses some; the assay was immunoSEQ multiplex PCR. From that table come the V and J calls and clone size; the DNA was used to work out D and trimming. Of 150,000 to 250,000 clones in the sample, around four fifths were seen once. Germline V CDR1 and CDR2: SGHRS, YFSETQ. The CDR3 loop spans 14 amino acids. V shed 4 bases and J shed 0 bases, with 8 bases lying between them. The receptor comes from a human donor with acute or convalescent COVID-19. The donor label of this sample is uncertain. The sequenced sample was peripheral blood. The chain recombines TRBV5-1 with TRBJ1-3; D possibly corresponds to TRBD1 (5 bases). Written as DNA, the CDR3 is TGCGCCAGCAGCCAGGGAAACTCTGGAAACACCATATATTTT. As protein: CASSQGNSGNTIYF.